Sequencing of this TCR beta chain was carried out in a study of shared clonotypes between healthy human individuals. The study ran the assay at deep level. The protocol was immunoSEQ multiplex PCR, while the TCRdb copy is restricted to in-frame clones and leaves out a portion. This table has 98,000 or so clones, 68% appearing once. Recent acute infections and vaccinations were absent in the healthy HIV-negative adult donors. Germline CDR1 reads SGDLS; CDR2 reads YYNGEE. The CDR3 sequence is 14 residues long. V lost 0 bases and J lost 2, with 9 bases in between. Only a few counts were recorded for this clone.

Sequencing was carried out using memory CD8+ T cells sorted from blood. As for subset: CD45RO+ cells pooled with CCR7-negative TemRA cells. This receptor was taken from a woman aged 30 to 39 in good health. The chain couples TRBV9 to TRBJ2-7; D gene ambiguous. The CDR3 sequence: CASSVGEEAYEQYF. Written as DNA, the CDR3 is TGTGCCAGCAGCGTAGGAGAAGAAGCCTACGAGCAGTACTTC.